Only a few counts were recorded for the clone carrying this TCR beta chain. Its target is unknown. TCRdb re-analysed the RT-PCR reads in MiXCR, keeping a single row per CDR3 protein. This table holds 700,000 to 900,000 distinct CDR3 sequences, around 21% found once. These data originate in a study of response to subunit inactivated influenza vaccine. With 6 bases removed from V and 2 bases from J, the gap between germline ends came to 25 bases. There are 18 residues in the CDR3. Overall study results and limits: After each seasonal influenza vaccination, few new T cells are recruited, the authors suggested.

This clonotype was sampled from a man aged 50 to 59 who received an inactivated influenza vaccine. The sequencing here drew on PBMCs from blood, taken 5 to 6 days after vaccination. This chain connects TRBV12-3 or TRBV12-4 to TRBJ2-5; TRBD2 is a possible D gene (6 bases). This chain's CDR3 is CASRPRRGGLQPQETQYF. The CDR3 nucleotides are TGTGCCAGCAGGCCCAGACGGGGAGGACTTCAGCCTCAAGAGACCCAGTACTTC.